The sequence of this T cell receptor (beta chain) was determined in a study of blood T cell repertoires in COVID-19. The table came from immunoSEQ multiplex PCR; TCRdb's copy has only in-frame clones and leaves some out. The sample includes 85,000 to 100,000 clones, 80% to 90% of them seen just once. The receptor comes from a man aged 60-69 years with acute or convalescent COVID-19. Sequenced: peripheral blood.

CDR3: CASSPSGRGSGNTIYF. The CDR3 nucleotides read TGTGCCAGCAGCCCCTCCGGTAGGGGCTCTGGAAACACCATATATTTT. The chain is built from TRBV4-2 and TRBJ1-3, with a possible D match to TRBD1 (5 bases). The length of the CDR3 is 16 residues. The germline V gene has CDR1 LGHNA and CDR2 YNFKEQ. Trimming removed 4 bases from V and 0 bases from J, with 13 bases in between.